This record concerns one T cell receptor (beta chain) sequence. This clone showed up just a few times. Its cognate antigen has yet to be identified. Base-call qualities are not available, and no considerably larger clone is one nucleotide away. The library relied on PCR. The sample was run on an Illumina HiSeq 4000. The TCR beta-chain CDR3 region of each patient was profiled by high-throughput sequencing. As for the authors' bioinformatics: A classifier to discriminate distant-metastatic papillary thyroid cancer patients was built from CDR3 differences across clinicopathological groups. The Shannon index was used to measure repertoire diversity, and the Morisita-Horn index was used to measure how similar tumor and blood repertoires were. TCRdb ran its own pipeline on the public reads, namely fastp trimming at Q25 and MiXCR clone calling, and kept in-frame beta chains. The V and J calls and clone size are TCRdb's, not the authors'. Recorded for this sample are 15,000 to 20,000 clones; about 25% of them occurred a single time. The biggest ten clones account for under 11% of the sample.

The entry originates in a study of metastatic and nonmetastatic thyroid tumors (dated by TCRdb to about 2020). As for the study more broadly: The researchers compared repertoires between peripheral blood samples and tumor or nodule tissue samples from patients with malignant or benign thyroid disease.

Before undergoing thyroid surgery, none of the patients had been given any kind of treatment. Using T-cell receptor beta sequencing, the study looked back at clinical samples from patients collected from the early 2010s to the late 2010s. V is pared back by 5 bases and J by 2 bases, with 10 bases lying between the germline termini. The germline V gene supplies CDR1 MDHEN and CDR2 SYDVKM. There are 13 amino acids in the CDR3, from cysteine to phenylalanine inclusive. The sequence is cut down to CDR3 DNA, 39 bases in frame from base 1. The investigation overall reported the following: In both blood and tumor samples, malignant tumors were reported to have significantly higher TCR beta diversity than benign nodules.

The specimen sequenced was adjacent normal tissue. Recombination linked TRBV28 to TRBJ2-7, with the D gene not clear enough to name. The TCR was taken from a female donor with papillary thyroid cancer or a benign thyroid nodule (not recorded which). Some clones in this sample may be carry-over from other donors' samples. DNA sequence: TGTGCCAGCAGTCCCGCAGGAGCCTACGAGCAGTACTTC. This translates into CASSPAGAYEQYF.